Listed below are T cell receptor beta chains from one sample, sequenced in a study of beta chain features in type 1 diabetes. Clones were read by immunoSEQ multiplex PCR, and TCRdb kept only the in-frame ones, dropping some. The sample lists about 350,000 clones; roughly 21% were seen once. What was sequenced was naive CD4+ T cells from blood. These receptors all stem from a woman aged 18-29 years in good health. Both conserved end residues are trimmed from each CDR3. Size values are once, few and many counts, or a class for expanded clones, and some rows have none.

V gene: TRBV10-3; clone size: few; CDR3 protein: AISVRTSGDNEQF
V gene: TRBV29-1; clone size: few; CDR3 protein: SVVQVTEAF
V gene: TRBV1; clone size: NA; CDR3 protein: TSSHKRNYGYT
V gene: TRBV10-2; clone size: NA; CDR3 protein: ASSHPSGPYEQY
V gene: TRBV7-9; clone size: few; CDR3 protein: ASSLGLAGFYEQY
V gene: TRBV18; clone size: NA; CDR3 protein: ASSPPSGRADTQY
V gene: TRBV13; clone size: few; CDR3 protein: ASSPERLAGSYEQY
V gene: TRBV7-3; clone size: few; CDR3 protein: ASSLGTGQGYT
V gene: TRBV29-1; clone size: few; CDR3 protein: SVDGTSVIAGFSYNEQF
V gene: TRBV5-1; clone size: few; CDR3 protein: ASSSYRDYEQY
V gene: TRBV30; clone size: NA; CDR3 protein: AWSLAYEQY
V gene: TRBV7-9; clone size: few; CDR3 protein: ASSPTGAINQPQH
V gene: TRBV7-2; clone size: NA; CDR3 protein: ASSRDRGAEAF
V gene: TRBV11-2; clone size: NA; CDR3 protein: ASSLVWRDTQY
V gene: TRBV9; clone size: NA; CDR3 protein: ASSVEGFLGTGELF
V gene: TRBV5-1; clone size: few; CDR3 protein: ASSRDSTSTDTQY
V gene: TRBV30; clone size: NA; CDR3 protein: AWREQAEAF
V gene: TRBV5-1; clone size: NA; CDR3 protein: ASSLGQGISGNTIY
V gene: TRBV7-2; clone size: few; CDR3 protein: ASSSRGYEQY
V gene: TRBV30; clone size: NA; CDR3 protein: AWREGTGYDTQY
V gene: TRBV29-1; clone size: NA; CDR3 protein: SAGHESEAF
V gene: TRBV11-3; clone size: few; CDR3 protein: ASSPGLAGAADTQY
V gene: TRBV19; clone size: NA; CDR3 protein: ASSIDRSGMAF
V gene: TRBV9; clone size: few; CDR3 protein: ASSVGLEGVTGELF
V gene: TRBV18; clone size: NA; CDR3 protein: ASSLTVGAGGQETQY
V gene: TRBV5-4; clone size: NA; CDR3 protein: ASSSSGGGTDTQY
V gene: TRBV13; clone size: NA; CDR3 protein: ASSLGQGVHEQY
V gene: TRBV30; clone size: NA; CDR3 protein: AWKGADEKLF
V gene: TRBV30; clone size: NA; CDR3 protein: ACMTGARKTQY
V gene: TRBV4-1; clone size: NA; CDR3 protein: ASSQAQWGDGGYT
V gene: TRBV7-8; clone size: NA; CDR3 protein: ASSLRTGMSGELF
V gene: TRBV5-1; clone size: NA; CDR3 protein: ASSATRGQETQY
V gene: TRBV23-1; clone size: few; CDR3 protein: ASSQWAGGSEKLF
V gene: TRBV18; clone size: once; CDR3 protein: ASSITGTATDTQY
V gene: TRBV30; clone size: few; CDR3 protein: AWSSSGNTIY
V gene: TRBV12-5; clone size: NA; CDR3 protein: ASGTGNQPQH
V gene: TRBV7-2; clone size: NA; CDR3 protein: ASSLAGGHNQPQH
V gene: TRBV7-9; clone size: NA; CDR3 protein: ASSPLGLAIDEQF
V gene: TRBV9; clone size: NA; CDR3 protein: ASSPLSDPDTQY
V gene: TRBV5-1; clone size: NA; CDR3 protein: ASSFGQRNTEAF
V gene: TRBV7-9; clone size: NA; CDR3 protein: ASSPGVLEQY
V gene: TRBV30; clone size: NA; CDR3 protein: AWRNTGGTTEAF
V gene: TRBV4-1; clone size: NA; CDR3 protein: ASSVAPGGSTGELF
V gene: TRBV4-3; clone size: NA; CDR3 protein: ASSQVRDSNEQF
V gene: TRBV2; clone size: few; CDR3 protein: ASSAQGLYGYT
V gene: TRBV4-1; clone size: NA; CDR3 protein: ASSQVLTGLKDVAF
V gene: TRBV10-3; clone size: NA; CDR3 protein: AISEGQGNQETQY
V gene: TRBV30; clone size: NA; CDR3 protein: AWSVLERVNTEAF
V gene: TRBV18; clone size: few; CDR3 protein: ASSPRGPISGRVHNEQF
V gene: TRBV7-2; clone size: NA; CDR3 protein: ASSLKWGDEKLF
V gene: TRBV7-2; clone size: NA; CDR3 protein: ASSPDRSQETQY
V gene: TRBV10-3; clone size: few; CDR3 protein: AIRTQNTEAF
V gene: TRBV7-9; clone size: NA; CDR3 protein: ASSSGQGVEETQY
V gene: TRBV5-1; clone size: NA; CDR3 protein: ASSPDKTAQY
V gene: TRBV5-1; clone size: NA; CDR3 protein: ASSLVGAGQETQY